This T cell receptor (beta chain) was obtained from a study of blood T cell repertoires in COVID-19. Study at large: COVID-19 samples from acute and convalescent phases originated in the United States, Italy and Spain. Nucleic acid was either cDNA or gDNA, and it came from T cells, B-cell-depleted T cells, or PBMCs.

This table comes from immunoSEQ multiplex PCR, and its TCRdb copy is limited to in-frame clones, with some not included. Here the sample spans about 290,000 clones, roughly 86% being singletons. CDR3 length: 13 residues. The ends were cut back, 4 bases at V and 6 bases at J, with 12 bases in the middle. CDR1 and CDR2 (germline): SEHNR, FQNEAQ (reference sequence). Patients at the Seattle site were enrolled during active infection and followed longitudinally. V is TRBV7-9 and J is TRBJ1-1, with a possible D match to TRBD1 (5 bases). The TCR comes from a woman aged 30 to 39 with COVID-19, enrolled during active disease. The specimen sequenced was peripheral blood. The CDR3 loop is CASSSPGGAEAFF. CDR3 DNA sequence: TGTGCCAGCAGCTCCCCCGGGGGGGCTGAAGCTTTCTTT.